This TCR beta chain emerged from a study of Ad26.COV2.S vaccination and SARS-CoV-2 variants. Study-wide points: Placebo and vaccine recipients had non-spike TCR breadth that was similar.

The CDR3 consists of 17 residues. Deletions cut 5 bases from V and 0 bases from J, with 17 bases between. Germline CDR1 reads MNHNY; CDR2 reads SVGAGI (reference sequence). Concerning this clone itself: Its matching antigen is unknown.

Here immunoSEQ multiplex PCR was the method, and the copy in TCRdb shows in-frame clones only, minus some. The data contain 46,000 or so clones, roughly 84% of them singletons. The material was peripheral blood, obtained after recovery from COVID-19. The gene calls are TRBV6-6 and TRBJ1-5; maybe TRBD1 (5 bases). The TCR sequence derives from a human donor who had recovered from COVID-19. DNA for the CDR3: TGTGCCAGCAGTCAGGTACCCTGGGGGAGTAGCAATCAGCCCCAGCATTTT. It codes for CASSQVPWGSSNQPQHF.